A single sample is the source of the 2 T cell receptor beta chains below, sequenced in a study of brain metastases from non-small cell lung cancer (dated by TCRdb to between 2018 and 2021). Receptor libraries were prepared by the immunoSEQ multiplex PCR assay. TCRdb carries this immuneACCESS record with in-frame sequences only. Its versions omit some clonotypes, under half of them owing to an unresolved V gene in the studies checked, with the rest unexplained. The sample yields over a thousand clones; 70% to 90% were counted once. The ten largest make up around 12% of the sample. The sample was tumor-adjacent normal tissue. These receptors came from a donor aged 40 or older with non-small cell lung cancer.

The genes are TRBV6-5 and TRBJ1-2; no clear D gene. V lost 4 bases and J 4 bases, leaving 13 bases between the germline ends. The CDR3 totals 14 residues. Germline-derived CDR1 and CDR2 are MNHEY and SVGAGI. CDR3 protein: CASSSPGHLYGYTF. The CDR3 coding sequence is TGTGCCAGCAGTTCCCCCGGGCACCTCTATGGCTACACCTTC.

This clone was detected once. The rearrangement uses TRBV6-6 and TRBJ1-2; D not resolved. The V gene's germline CDR1 is MNHNY and CDR2 SVGAGI (reference sequence). The CDR3 covers 13 residues. V lost 11 bases to trimming and J lost 0 bases, with 13 bases between them. CDR3 nucleotide sequence: TGTGCCGCGGCCGGACTAGCTAACTATGGCTACACCTTC. Translated: CAAAGLANYGYTF.